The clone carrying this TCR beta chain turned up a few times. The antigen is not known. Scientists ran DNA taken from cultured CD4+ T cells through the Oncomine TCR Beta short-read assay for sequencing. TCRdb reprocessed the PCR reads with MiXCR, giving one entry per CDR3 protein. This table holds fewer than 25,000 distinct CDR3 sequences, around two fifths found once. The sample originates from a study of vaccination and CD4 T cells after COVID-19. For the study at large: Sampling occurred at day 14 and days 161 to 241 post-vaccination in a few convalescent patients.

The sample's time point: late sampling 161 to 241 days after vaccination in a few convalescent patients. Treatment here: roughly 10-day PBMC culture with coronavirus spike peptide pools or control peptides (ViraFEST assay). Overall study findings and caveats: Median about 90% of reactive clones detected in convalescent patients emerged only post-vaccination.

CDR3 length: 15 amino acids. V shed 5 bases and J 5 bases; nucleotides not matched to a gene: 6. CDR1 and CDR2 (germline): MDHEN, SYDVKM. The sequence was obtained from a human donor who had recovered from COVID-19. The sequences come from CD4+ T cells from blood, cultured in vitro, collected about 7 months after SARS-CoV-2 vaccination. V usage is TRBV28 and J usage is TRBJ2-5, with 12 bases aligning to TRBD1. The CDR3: CASSDRDRGHETQYF. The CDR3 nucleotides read TGTGCCAGCAGTGATCGGGACAGGGGGCATGAGACCCAGTACTTC.